This is a list of T cell receptor beta chains from one sample in a study of early T cells in non-severe SARS-CoV-2 infection. TCRdb called the 5' RACE reads again in MiXCR, with one record for every CDR3 protein. This table has approximately 62,000 distinct CDR3 sequences, under 15% appearing once. Sequenced material: whole blood. Every receptor here comes from an adult who was a healthcare worker with PCR-confirmed SARS-CoV-2 infection or an uninfected control (not recorded which). The CDR3 runs from the conserved cysteine through the conserved F or W. The order of the fields is V gene, clone size, D gene, J gene, CDR3 DNA, CDR3 protein. D genes are given only for firm matches. A clone size is listed for some rows: how often the clone was seen (once, few, many), or a class if it is expanded.

v_gene: TRBV30
abundance: many
d_gene: .
j_gene: TRBJ1-3
CDR3nt: TGTGCCTGGACTGGGGGAACTGGAAACACCATATATTTT
CDR3aa: CAWTGGTGNTIYF

v_gene: TRBV28
abundance: many
d_gene: .
j_gene: TRBJ1-1
CDR3nt: TGTGCCAGCAGCCGAGGAGACAGGCCGAACACTGAAGCTTTCTTT
CDR3aa: CASSRGDRPNTEAFF

v_gene: TRBV2
abundance: few
d_gene: .
j_gene: TRBJ2-2
CDR3nt: TGTGCCAGCATTAGGACCGGGGAGCTGTTTTTT
CDR3aa: CASIRTGELFF

v_gene: TRBV7-2
abundance: .
d_gene: .
j_gene: TRBJ1-6
CDR3nt: TGTGCCAGCAGCTTAGGCGCGGGACCCCTCCACTTT
CDR3aa: CASSLGAGPLHF

v_gene: TRBV5-1
abundance: .
d_gene: .
j_gene: TRBJ1-1
CDR3nt: TGCGCCAGCAGCTTGGAGCGGGGGTACACTGAAGCTTTCTTT
CDR3aa: CASSLERGYTEAFF

v_gene: TRBV28
abundance: many
d_gene: TRBD1
j_gene: TRBJ2-7
CDR3nt: TGTGCCAGCAGCCCGGACAGGCGAATCTACGAGCAGTACTTC
CDR3aa: CASSPDRRIYEQYF

v_gene: TRBV28
abundance: many
d_gene: .
j_gene: TRBJ1-6
CDR3nt: TGTGCCAGCAGCCGGGACCTTCTTAATTCACCCCTCCACTTT
CDR3aa: CASSRDLLNSPLHF

v_gene: TRBV7-8
abundance: many
d_gene: TRBD1
j_gene: TRBJ2-7
CDR3nt: TGTGCCAGCAGCTTTCACAGGGGATCCCCCTACGAGCAGTACTTC
CDR3aa: CASSFHRGSPYEQYF

v_gene: TRBV4-3
abundance: .
d_gene: TRBD2
j_gene: TRBJ2-3
CDR3nt: TGCGCCAGCAGCCAAGTTCTAGCGGGGGGGCCAGATACGCAGTATTTT
CDR3aa: CASSQVLAGGPDTQYF

v_gene: TRBV28
abundance: .
d_gene: .
j_gene: TRBJ1-2
CDR3nt: TGTGCCAGTCAAACTAACTATGGCTACACCTTC
CDR3aa: CASQTNYGYTF

v_gene: TRBV12-3/TRBV12-4
abundance: many
d_gene: TRBD1
j_gene: TRBJ2-2
CDR3nt: TGTGCCAGCAGCCCAACCCCGGGACAGCTTTTTAACACCGGGGAGCTGTTTTTT
CDR3aa: CASSPTPGQLFNTGELFF

v_gene: TRBV9
abundance: .
d_gene: TRBD1
j_gene: TRBJ1-5
CDR3nt: TGTGCCAGCAGCGGCCCAGGGGGCGATCAGCCCCAGCATTTT
CDR3aa: CASSGPGGDQPQHF

v_gene: TRBV27
abundance: many
d_gene: TRBD1
j_gene: TRBJ1-6
CDR3nt: TGTGCCAGCAGTCCAGAAGCCGGGACAGCCTTCCGACCCCTCCACTTT
CDR3aa: CASSPEAGTAFRPLHF

v_gene: TRBV20-1
abundance: .
d_gene: .
j_gene: TRBJ2-2
CDR3nt: TGCAGTGCTAGAGAGGACCCAGATGCGGGGGAGCTGTTTTTT
CDR3aa: CSAREDPDAGELFF

v_gene: TRBV12-3/TRBV12-4
abundance: .
d_gene: .
j_gene: TRBJ2-2
CDR3nt: TGTGCCAGCAGTGCCGGGATTGGGGAGCTGTTTTTT
CDR3aa: CASSAGIGELFF

v_gene: TRBV10-2
abundance: few
d_gene: TRBD1
j_gene: TRBJ1-1
CDR3nt: TGCGCCAGCAGCGAAAACTGGACAGGCGAAGCTTTCTTT
CDR3aa: CASSENWTGEAFF

v_gene: TRBV18
abundance: .
d_gene: TRBD1
j_gene: TRBJ1-4
CDR3nt: TGTGCCAGCTCACCGGGACAGCCTCGAGGAGGTGAAAAACTGTTTTTT
CDR3aa: CASSPGQPRGGEKLFF

v_gene: TRBV24-1
abundance: .
d_gene: TRBD1
j_gene: TRBJ2-4
CDR3nt: TGTGCCACCAGTTCCGGGACAGGCCCCTCTCCAGCCAAAAACATTCAGTACTTC
CDR3aa: CATSSGTGPSPAKNIQYF

v_gene: TRBV5-1
abundance: many
d_gene: .
j_gene: TRBJ2-2
CDR3nt: TGCGCCAGCAGCAGAGAAAACGCGAACACCGGGGAGCTGTTTTTT
CDR3aa: CASSRENANTGELFF

v_gene: TRBV12-3/TRBV12-4
abundance: many
d_gene: TRBD1
j_gene: TRBJ2-3
CDR3nt: TGTGCCAGCAGTTTTTTACAGGGGGCAGATACGCAGTATTTT
CDR3aa: CASSFLQGADTQYF

v_gene: TRBV20-1
abundance: many
d_gene: TRBD2
j_gene: TRBJ2-7
CDR3nt: TGCAGTGCTAGAGATCCATCAGCGGGAGGGACCTACGAGCAGTACTTC
CDR3aa: CSARDPSAGGTYEQYF

v_gene: TRBV7-2
abundance: many
d_gene: TRBD2
j_gene: TRBJ2-7
CDR3nt: TGTGCCAGCGGCGATAGCGGGGTGATCTACGAGCAGTACTTC
CDR3aa: CASGDSGVIYEQYF

v_gene: TRBV2
abundance: many
d_gene: .
j_gene: TRBJ2-3
CDR3nt: TGTGCCAGCATAATTGAGAGATTCACAGATACGCAGTATTTT
CDR3aa: CASIIERFTDTQYF

v_gene: TRBV9
abundance: few
d_gene: TRBD2
j_gene: TRBJ2-1
CDR3nt: TGTGCCAGCAGCGTAGTGCTAGCGGGAGTAAGCCACAATGAGCAGTTCTTC
CDR3aa: CASSVVLAGVSHNEQFF

v_gene: TRBV4-1
abundance: .
d_gene: .
j_gene: TRBJ2-3
CDR3nt: TGCGCCAGCAGCCAAGCGGACACAGATACGCAGTATTTT
CDR3aa: CASSQADTDTQYF

v_gene: TRBV29-1
abundance: many
d_gene: TRBD1
j_gene: TRBJ1-2
CDR3nt: TGCAGCGTTGATACAGGGGGCAGATCTAACTATGGCTACACCTTC
CDR3aa: CSVDTGGRSNYGYTF

v_gene: TRBV10-1
abundance: many
d_gene: TRBD1
j_gene: TRBJ2-1
CDR3nt: TGCGCCAGCGGGGGACAGATCCCCGGGCGGCAGTTCTTC
CDR3aa: CASGGQIPGRQFF

v_gene: TRBV12-3/TRBV12-4
abundance: few
d_gene: TRBD1
j_gene: TRBJ1-1
CDR3nt: TGTGCCAGCAGTCCCAACCATAAGGACAGGACCTTGAACACTGAAGCTTTCTTT
CDR3aa: CASSPNHKDRTLNTEAFF

v_gene: TRBV18
abundance: .
d_gene: TRBD2
j_gene: TRBJ2-5
CDR3nt: TGTGCCAGCTCACCGGGACTAGCTCGGGAGACCCAGTACTTC
CDR3aa: CASSPGLARETQYF

v_gene: TRBV7-9
abundance: many
d_gene: TRBD1
j_gene: TRBJ2-1
CDR3nt: TGTGCCAGCAGCTGGACCCCGGGACAGACGATCTCCTACAATGAGCAGTTCTTC
CDR3aa: CASSWTPGQTISYNEQFF

v_gene: TRBV7-9
abundance: .
d_gene: TRBD1
j_gene: TRBJ1-5
CDR3nt: TGTGCCAGCAGCACGTCCGGGACAGGGAAGTCTGATAGCAATCAGCCCCAGCATTTT
CDR3aa: CASSTSGTGKSDSNQPQHF

v_gene: TRBV3-1
abundance: .
d_gene: .
j_gene: TRBJ2-3
CDR3nt: TGTGCCAGCAGCCAAGACGCCTACACACATACGCAGTATTTT
CDR3aa: CASSQDAYTHTQYF

v_gene: TRBV6-2/TRBV6-3
abundance: .
d_gene: TRBD1
j_gene: TRBJ1-1
CDR3nt: TGTGCCAGCAGTCGACAGGGTTGGACTGAAGCTTTCTTT
CDR3aa: CASSRQGWTEAFF

v_gene: TRBV5-1
abundance: .
d_gene: .
j_gene: TRBJ1-1
CDR3nt: TGCGCCAGCAGCTTGAAAGGGACGGCGAACACTGAAGCTTTCTTT
CDR3aa: CASSLKGTANTEAFF

v_gene: TRBV2
abundance: .
d_gene: .
j_gene: TRBJ2-5
CDR3nt: TGTGCCAGCAGTCGTAGTCTTGGGGAGACCCAGTACTTC
CDR3aa: CASSRSLGETQYF

v_gene: TRBV30
abundance: .
d_gene: .
j_gene: TRBJ1-1
CDR3nt: TGTGCCTGGATTGTAGGGAACACTGAAGCTTTCTTT
CDR3aa: CAWIVGNTEAFF

v_gene: TRBV20-1
abundance: many
d_gene: .
j_gene: TRBJ2-7
CDR3nt: TGCAGTGCTAGTGGCCCAGGGGTCTCGTCCTACGAGCAGTACTTC
CDR3aa: CSASGPGVSSYEQYF

v_gene: TRBV19
abundance: .
d_gene: .
j_gene: TRBJ2-7
CDR3nt: TGTGCCAGTTCCCGATGGGGACCCTCCTACGAGCAGTACTTC
CDR3aa: CASSRWGPSYEQYF

v_gene: TRBV5-5
abundance: many
d_gene: TRBD1
j_gene: TRBJ1-6
CDR3nt: TGTGCCAGCAGCTTGGACTTCGACAGGGCCGAATCACCCCTCCACTTT
CDR3aa: CASSLDFDRAESPLHF

v_gene: TRBV4-1
abundance: many
d_gene: TRBD2
j_gene: TRBJ2-1
CDR3nt: TGCGCCAGCAGCCTGACTAGCGGGATTCACAATGAGCAGTTCTTC
CDR3aa: CASSLTSGIHNEQFF

v_gene: TRBV20-1
abundance: few
d_gene: .
j_gene: TRBJ2-3
CDR3nt: TGCAGTGCTACCAGGCTACTACCCACAGATACGCAGTATTTT
CDR3aa: CSATRLLPTDTQYF

v_gene: TRBV3-1
abundance: few
d_gene: .
j_gene: TRBJ2-5
CDR3nt: TGTGCCAGCAGCCAAGACAGGGACCATCAAGAGACCCAGTACTTC
CDR3aa: CASSQDRDHQETQYF

v_gene: TRBV7-9
abundance: .
d_gene: .
j_gene: TRBJ1-2
CDR3nt: TGTGCCAGCAGCTTCGTGGCAGATGAGACTAACTATGGCTACACCTTC
CDR3aa: CASSFVADETNYGYTF

v_gene: TRBV29-1
abundance: .
d_gene: TRBD2
j_gene: TRBJ2-5
CDR3nt: TGCAGCGTTCCGGGAGGAGGAGAGACCCAGTACTTC
CDR3aa: CSVPGGGETQYF

v_gene: TRBV6-6
abundance: few
d_gene: TRBD2
j_gene: TRBJ2-5
CDR3nt: TGTGCCAGCAGTTGGGGACTAGCGGGATCAACAGAGACCCAGTACTTC
CDR3aa: CASSWGLAGSTETQYF

v_gene: TRBV7-9
abundance: few
d_gene: .
j_gene: TRBJ2-2
CDR3nt: TGTGCCAGCAGATACAACACCGGGGAGCTGTTTTTT
CDR3aa: CASRYNTGELFF

v_gene: TRBV7-2
abundance: .
d_gene: .
j_gene: TRBJ1-6
CDR3nt: TGTGCCAGCAGCTTAGGTAGAATACTTTCACCCCTCCACTTT
CDR3aa: CASSLGRILSPLHF

v_gene: TRBV10-3
abundance: many
d_gene: .
j_gene: TRBJ2-7
CDR3nt: TGTGCCATCAGTGAGGGTCCTAACGCGTCCTACGAGCAGTACTTC
CDR3aa: CAISEGPNASYEQYF

v_gene: TRBV29-1
abundance: few
d_gene: TRBD2
j_gene: TRBJ2-2
CDR3nt: TGCAGCGTTGAAGATGCGTCTAGCGGGGGTAACACCGGGGAGCTGTTTTTT
CDR3aa: CSVEDASSGGNTGELFF

v_gene: TRBV6-2/TRBV6-3
abundance: .
d_gene: TRBD1
j_gene: TRBJ2-7
CDR3nt: TGTGCCAGCAGCGACAGGGTCGAGCAGTACTTC
CDR3aa: CASSDRVEQYF

v_gene: TRBV28
abundance: many
d_gene: TRBD2
j_gene: TRBJ2-2
CDR3nt: TGTGCCAGCAGTCCCCTCCGGACTAGCGAGAACACCGGGGAGCTGTTTTTT
CDR3aa: CASSPLRTSENTGELFF

v_gene: TRBV2
abundance: few
d_gene: TRBD1
j_gene: TRBJ1-2
CDR3nt: TGTGCCAGCAGTGAAGGCGATGGACAGGCCACACGGGGCTATGGCCACACCTTC
CDR3aa: CASSEGDGQATRGYGHTF

v_gene: TRBV6-6
abundance: .
d_gene: TRBD1
j_gene: TRBJ1-6
CDR3nt: TGTGCCAGCAGCATGGGGGGACAGAAAAATTCACCCCTCCACTTT
CDR3aa: CASSMGGQKNSPLHF